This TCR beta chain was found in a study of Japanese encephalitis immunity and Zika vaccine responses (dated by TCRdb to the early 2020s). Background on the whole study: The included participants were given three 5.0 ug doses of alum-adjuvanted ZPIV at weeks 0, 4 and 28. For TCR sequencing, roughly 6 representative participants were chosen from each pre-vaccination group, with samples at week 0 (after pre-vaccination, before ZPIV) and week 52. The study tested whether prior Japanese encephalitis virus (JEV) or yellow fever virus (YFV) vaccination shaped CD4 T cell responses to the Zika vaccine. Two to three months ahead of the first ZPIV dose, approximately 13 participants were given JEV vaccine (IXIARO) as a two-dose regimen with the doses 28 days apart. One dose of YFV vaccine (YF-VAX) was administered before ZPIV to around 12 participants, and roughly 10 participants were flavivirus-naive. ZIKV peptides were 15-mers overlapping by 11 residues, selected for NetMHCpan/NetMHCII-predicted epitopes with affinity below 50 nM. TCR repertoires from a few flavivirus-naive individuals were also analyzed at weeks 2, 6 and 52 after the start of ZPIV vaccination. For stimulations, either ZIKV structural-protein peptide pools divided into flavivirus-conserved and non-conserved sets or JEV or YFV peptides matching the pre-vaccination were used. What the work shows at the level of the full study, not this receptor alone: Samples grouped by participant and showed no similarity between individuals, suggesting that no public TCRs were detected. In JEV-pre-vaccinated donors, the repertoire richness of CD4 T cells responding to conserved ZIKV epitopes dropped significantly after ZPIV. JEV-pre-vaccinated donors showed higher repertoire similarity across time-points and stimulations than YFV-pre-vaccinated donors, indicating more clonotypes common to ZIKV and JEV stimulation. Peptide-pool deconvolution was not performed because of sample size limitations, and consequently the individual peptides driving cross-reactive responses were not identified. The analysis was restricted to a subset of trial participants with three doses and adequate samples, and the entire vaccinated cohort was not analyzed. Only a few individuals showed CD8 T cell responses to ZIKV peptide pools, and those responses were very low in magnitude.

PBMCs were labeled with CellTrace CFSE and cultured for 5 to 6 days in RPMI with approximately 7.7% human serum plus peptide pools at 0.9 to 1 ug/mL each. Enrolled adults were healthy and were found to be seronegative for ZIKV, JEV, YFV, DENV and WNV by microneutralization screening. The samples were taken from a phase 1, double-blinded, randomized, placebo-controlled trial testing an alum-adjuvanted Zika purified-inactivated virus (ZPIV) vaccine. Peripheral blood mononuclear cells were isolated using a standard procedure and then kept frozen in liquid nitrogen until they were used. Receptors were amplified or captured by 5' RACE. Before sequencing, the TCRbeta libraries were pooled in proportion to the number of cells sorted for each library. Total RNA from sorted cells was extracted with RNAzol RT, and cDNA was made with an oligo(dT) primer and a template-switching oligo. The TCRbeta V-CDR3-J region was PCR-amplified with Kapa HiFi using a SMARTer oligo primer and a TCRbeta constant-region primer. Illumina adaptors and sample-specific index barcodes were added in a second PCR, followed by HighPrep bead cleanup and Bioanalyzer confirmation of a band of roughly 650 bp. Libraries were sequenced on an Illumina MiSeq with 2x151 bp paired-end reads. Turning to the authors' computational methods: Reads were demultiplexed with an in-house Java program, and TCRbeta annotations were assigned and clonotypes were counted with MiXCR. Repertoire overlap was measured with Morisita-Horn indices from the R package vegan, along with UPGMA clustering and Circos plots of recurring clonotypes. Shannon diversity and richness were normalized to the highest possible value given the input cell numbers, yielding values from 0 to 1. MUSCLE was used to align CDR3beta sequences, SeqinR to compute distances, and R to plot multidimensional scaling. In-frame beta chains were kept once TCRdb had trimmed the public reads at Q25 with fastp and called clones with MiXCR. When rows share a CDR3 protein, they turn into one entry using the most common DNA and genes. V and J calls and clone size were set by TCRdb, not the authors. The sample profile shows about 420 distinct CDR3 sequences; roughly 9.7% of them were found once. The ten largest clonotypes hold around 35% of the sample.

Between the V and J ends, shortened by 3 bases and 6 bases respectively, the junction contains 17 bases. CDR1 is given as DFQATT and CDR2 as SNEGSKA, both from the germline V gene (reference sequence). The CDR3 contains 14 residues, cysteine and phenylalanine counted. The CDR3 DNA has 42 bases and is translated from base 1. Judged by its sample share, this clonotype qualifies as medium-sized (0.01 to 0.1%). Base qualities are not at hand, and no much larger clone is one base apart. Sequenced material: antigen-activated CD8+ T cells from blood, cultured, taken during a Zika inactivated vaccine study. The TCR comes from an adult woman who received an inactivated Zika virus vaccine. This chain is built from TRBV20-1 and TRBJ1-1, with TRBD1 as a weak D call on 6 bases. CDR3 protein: CSARTTGLRAEAFF. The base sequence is TGCAGTGCTAGGACCACAGGGTTAAGGGCTGAAGCTTTCTTT.